This section outlines one T cell receptor (beta chain) sequence together with its context. Its antigen remains unidentified. Base qualities are not recorded, but no much larger clone differs from it by a single base. The data were obtained in a study of T cell repertoires in cytomegalovirus infection (dated by TCRdb to between 2019 and 2020). General notes on the study: Peptide stimulations targeted recently identified HLA-C-restricted CMV epitopes, whose presentation resists viral immunomodulation, together with well-studied HLA-B-restricted epitopes. Donor HLA type was relevant to the analysis, as public TCR beta signatures indicated carriage of CMV infection together with the matching HLA type. Overall results and qualifications from the work: In the ex vivo response, HLA-C-restricted CMV-specific TCR beta clonotypes were dominant, and in two of eight donors the single most frequent clonotype came from this HLA-C-restricted group. Carriers of CMV infection plus the relevant HLA type were discriminated by the cumulative frequency of public TCR beta family members in the study cohort and in an independent 352-donor cohort.

The treatment or condition label corresponds to: in vitro stimulation with specific CMV peptide epitopes to enrich CMV-specific T cells. CDR1 and CDR2 (SGHRS, YFSETQ) derive from the germline V gene. The junction shows trimming of 2 bases on V and 4 bases on J, plus 13 bases between the germline ends. The CDR3 has 14 amino acids, counting the end cysteine and phenylalanine. The kept DNA is CDR3 alone, 42 bases in frame from the first base. The listed sequencing device is Illumina HiSeq 1500. TCRdb handled the public reads itself, with Q25 trimming in fastp and clone calling in MiXCR, and kept productive beta chains. Identical CDR3 proteins give one entry, which carries the most common genes and DNA. The sample profile shows some 560,000 distinct CDR3 sequences; almost 40% of them were found once. The top ten constitute 48% of the sample.

The specimen was cultured PBMCs, collected from culture after CMV antigen stimulation. The chain is made from TRBV5-1 and TRBJ2-7, and the D gene may be TRBD2, 5 bases matching. This clonotype was sampled from a human donor in good health (CMV status not recorded). Some clones in this sample may be carry-over from other donors' samples. The base sequence is TGCGCCAGCAGCTTTCGAGGGCAGTTATACGAGCAGTACTTC. Its coded protein is CASSFRGQLYEQYF. Beyond the CDR3, the reference TRBV5-1 and TRBJ2-7 genes provide the residues; the full variable domain reads: KAGVTQTPRYLIKTRGQQVTLSCSPISGHRSVSWYQQTPGQGLQFLFEYFSETQRNKGNFPGRFSGRQFSNSRSEMNVSTLELGDSALYLCASSFRGQLYEQYFGPGTRLTVT.